These 7 T cell receptor beta chains were all obtained from the same sample, sequenced in a study of blood T cell repertoires in COVID-19. Data came from immunoSEQ multiplex PCR; TCRdb stores just in-frame clones and leaves some out. The sample has around 180,000 clones, over 65% seen once. Source material: peripheral blood. All receptors come from a person in their 70s with COVID-19, enrolled during active disease.

V and J are TRBV6-4 and TRBJ2-1, with 8 bases fitting TRBD2. The CDR3 extends over 15 amino acids. The junction had 10 bases not matched to a gene; V was cut back by 3 bases and J by 9 bases. CDR1 MRHNA and CDR2 SNTAGT come from the germline V gene. The DNA for the CDR3 is TGTGCCAGCAGTGAACTGGCGGGGGGAGGTGTTGAGCAGTTCTTC. Translation gives CASSELAGGGVEQFF.

For this clone: At the DNA level, this CDR3 is encoded by other sequences in the same sample as well. The chain employs TRBV29-1 and TRBJ1-5, with 7 bases lining up with TRBD1. The junction had 3 bases not matched to a gene; V was cut back by 4 bases and J by 3 bases. Per the germline V gene, CDR1 is SQVTM and CDR2 is ANQGSEA. The CDR3 has 13 amino acids. The CDR3 here is CSVGDSYNQPQHF. The CDR3 nucleotides read TGCAGCGTTGGGGACAGCTACAATCAGCCCCAGCATTTT.

This clone has a single count. V is TRBV30 and J is TRBJ2-7; 11 bases match TRBD2. Trimming removed 2 bases from V and 6 bases from J; junction bases left unmatched: 6. CDR3 size: 14 residues. Germline values: CDR1 GTSNPN, CDR2 SVGIG (reference sequence). The CDR3 loop is CAWSTPGTSGEQYF. The CDR3 bases are TGTGCCTGGAGTACTCCCGGGACTAGCGGCGAGCAGTACTTC.

The sample holds one count of this clone. This chain connects TRBV28 to TRBJ1-1, with D hard to call. In germline, CDR1 is MDHEN, CDR2 SYDVKM. Trimming took off 3 bases at V and 1 base at J, with 12 bases between the two ends. The CDR3 is 15 residues long. CDR3 sequence (DNA): TGTGCCAGCAGTTTTAACGGGTATCCGAACACTGAAGCTTTCTTT. Amino acids: CASSFNGYPNTEAFF.

This clone occurred a few times. The V and J genes are TRBV7-3 and TRBJ2-1, with no clear D. Germline V gene sequence: CDR1 SGHTA, CDR2 FQGTGA. This CDR3 has 14 amino acids. Trimming took off 1 base at V and 3 bases at J, with 7 bases between the two ends. The CDR3 region has the DNA TGTGCCAGCAGCTTAATGCCAGACTACAATGAGCAGTTCTTC. Its protein product is CASSLMPDYNEQFF.

CDR3 sequence reads: CASSLGAAGSSTDTQYF. The CDR3 bases are TGTGCCAGCAGCTTAGGCGCCGCGGGGTCTAGCACAGATACGCAGTATTTT. The chain joins TRBV7-9 to TRBJ2-3, with D perhaps TRBD2 (6 bases). Per the germline V gene, CDR1 is SEHNR and CDR2 is FQNEAQ (reference sequence). The V end was cut by 1 base, the J end by 0 bases, with 14 bases between. The CDR3 is 17 amino acids.

This chain uses TRBV5-6 with TRBJ2-1; maybe TRBD2 (6 bases). The V and J ends lost 4 bases and 10 bases respectively, with 9 bases between them. Germline lookup yields CDR1 SGHDT and CDR2 YYEEEE. This CDR3 region has 11 residues. Written as DNA, the CDR3 is TGTGCCAGCAGCGTGAGCGGGGAGCAGTTCTTC. Amino acid sequence: CASSVSGEQFF.